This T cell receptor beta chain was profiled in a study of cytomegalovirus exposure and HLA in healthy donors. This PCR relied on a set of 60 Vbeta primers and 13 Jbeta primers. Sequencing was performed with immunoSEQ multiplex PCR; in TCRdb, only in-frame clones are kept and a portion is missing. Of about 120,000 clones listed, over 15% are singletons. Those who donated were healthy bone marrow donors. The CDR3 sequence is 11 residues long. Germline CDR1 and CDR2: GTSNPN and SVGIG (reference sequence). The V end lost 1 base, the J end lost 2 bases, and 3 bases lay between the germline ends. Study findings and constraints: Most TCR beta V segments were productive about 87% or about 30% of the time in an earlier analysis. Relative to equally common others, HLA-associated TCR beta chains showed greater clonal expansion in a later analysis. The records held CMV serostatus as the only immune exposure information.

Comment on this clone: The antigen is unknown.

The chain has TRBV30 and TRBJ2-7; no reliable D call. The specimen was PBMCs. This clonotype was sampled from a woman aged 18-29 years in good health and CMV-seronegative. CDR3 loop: CAWSATYEQYF. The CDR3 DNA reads TGTGCCTGGAGTGCAACCTACGAGCAGTACTTC. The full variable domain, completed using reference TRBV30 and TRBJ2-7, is SQTIHQWPATLVQPVGSPLSLECTVEGTSNPNLYWYRQAAGRGLQLLFYSVGIGQISSEVPQNLSASRPQDRQFILSSKKLLLSDSGFYLCAWSATYEQYFGPGTRLTVT.